These 23 T cell receptor beta chains were sequenced from one sample in a study of CD8+ T cells in alopecia areata. cDNA serving as the sequencing template came from extracted, reverse transcribed RNA. Method: immunoSEQ multiplex PCR; TCRdb's copy keeps in-frame clones and lacks some. The sample contains around 200,000 clones, roughly three fifths of which appear only once. Treatment in this sample: oral pan-JAK inhibitor, 5-10 mg twice daily. This specimen consisted of CD4+ T cells sorted from blood, obtained at week 4, from a patient treated with tofacitinib. These receptors were obtained from a human donor with alopecia areata.

This clone was seen only a few times. The chain employs TRBV9 and TRBJ1-1; D gene uncertain. Germline lookup yields CDR1 SGDLS and CDR2 YYNGEE. This CDR3 region has 14 residues. Trimming cost V 0 bases and J 0 bases, with 6 bases left between them. CDR3: CASSVDGVNTEAFF. CDR3 bases: TGTGCCAGCAGCGTAGACGGCGTGAACACTGAAGCTTTCTTT. The variable domain in full, with the rest retrieved from reference TRBV9 and TRBJ1-1, is DSGVTQTPKHLITATGQRVTLRCSPRSGDLSVYWYQQSLDQGLQFLIQYYNGEERAKGNILERFSAQQFPDLHSELNLSSLELGDSALYFCASSVDGVNTEAFFGQGTRLTVV.

The V and J genes are TRBV5-1 and TRBJ2-5; D unclear. V gave up 0 bases and J gave up 5 bases, with 5 bases separating them. Per the germline V gene, CDR1 is SGHRS and CDR2 is YFSETQ. The CDR3 length is 12 residues. The CDR3 region has the DNA TGCGCCAGCAGCTTGGAGGGCGAGACCCAGTACTTC. Residues: CASSLEGETQYF.

This chain uses TRBV4-3 with TRBJ2-7, with TRBD1 as a possible D gene (6 bases). Trimming took off 2 bases at V and 2 bases at J, with 13 bases between the two ends. Germline loops: CDR1 LGHNA, CDR2 YSLEER. The CDR3 is 15 residues long. The CDR3 DNA is TGCGCCAGCAGCCAAACGAGAGCAGGGGCCTACGAGCAGTACTTC. Its translation: CASSQTRAGAYEQYF.

This clone was detected a few times. The J gene is TRBJ1-2, the V gene TRBV5-1, with 8 bases matching TRBD1. This CDR3 is built from 13 residues. The germline CDR1 and CDR2 sequences are SGHRS and YFSETQ. Unmatched junction bases numbered 6, after V lost 4 bases and J lost 7 bases. The CDR3 region has the DNA TGCGCCAGCAGCCCGGACAGGGCGGGTGGCTACACCTTC. It specifies CASSPDRAGGYTF.

A remark on this clone: Additional DNA sequences in this sample encode the identical CDR3. The chain couples TRBV29-1 to TRBJ2-6; D not certain. V was cut by 6 bases and J by 1 base, with 4 bases left in between. Germline V gene sequence: CDR1 SQVTM, CDR2 ANQGSEA. This CDR3 region has 12 residues. The CDR3 sequence: CSVGSGANVLTF. In nucleotides, the CDR3 is TGCAGCGTGGGATCTGGGGCCAACGTCCTGACTTTC.

This clone appeared a few times. The chain uses TRBV9 and TRBJ1-1; perhaps TRBD1 as D (6 bases). The CDR3 has 13 residues. Looked up from germline, CDR1 is SGDLS and CDR2 is YYNGEE. V lost 3 bases, J lost 6 bases, and 12 bases lay in between. Here the CDR3 reads CASSGGGMAEAFF. In DNA, the CDR3 is TGTGCCAGCAGCGGAGGGGGTATGGCTGAAGCTTTCTTT. The variable domain in full, with the rest retrieved from reference TRBV9 and TRBJ1-1, is DSGVTQTPKHLITATGQRVTLRCSPRSGDLSVYWYQQSLDQGLQFLIQYYNGEERAKGNILERFSAQQFPDLHSELNLSSLELGDSALYFCASSGGGMAEAFFGQGTRLTVV.

The V and J genes are TRBV29-1 and TRBJ2-5; 9 bases are a match to TRBD1. Germline V CDR1 and CDR2: SQVTM, ANQGSEA. The V gene end was trimmed by 4 bases and the J gene end by 5 bases; junction bases not matched to a gene: 2. The length of the CDR3 is 12 residues. CDR3 residues: CSVGDRGETQYF. CDR3 DNA: TGCAGCGTTGGAGACAGGGGGGAGACCCAGTACTTC.

The chain has TRBV29-1 and TRBJ2-1, with TRBD2 identical over 11 bases. After removal of 6 bases from V and 9 bases from J, the junction contained 7 bases not matched to a gene. CDR1 and CDR2 from the germline V gene are SQVTM and ANQGSEA. The CDR3 is 13 amino acids. The DNA of the CDR3 is TGCAGCGTCCCCTGGACTAGCGGGCCTGAGCAGTTCTTC. Protein: CSVPWTSGPEQFF.

The chain couples TRBV29-1 to TRBJ2-2, with no clear D. V shed 3 bases and J shed 6 bases, with 2 bases lying between them. The CDR3 has 10 amino acids. Germline lookup yields CDR1 SQVTM and CDR2 ANQGSEA. Written as DNA, the CDR3 is TGCAGCGTTGATTCCGGGGAGCTGTTTTTT. Translated, it gives CSVDSGELFF.

The chain links TRBV6-6 to TRBJ2-5, with unresolved D. Per germline, CDR1 MNHNY and CDR2 SVGAGI (reference sequence). Trimming removed 6 bases from V and 5 bases from J, with 7 bases in between. The length of the CDR3 is 11 residues. CDR3: CASSPHETQYF. The DNA for the CDR3 is TGTGCCAGCAGCCCCCACGAGACCCAGTACTTC.

CDR3 in DNA: TGTGCCTGGGGGACAGGGGGAACTGGAAACACCATATATTTT. Translating it yields CAWGTGGTGNTIYF. This sequence joins TRBV30 and TRBJ1-3; 11 bases fit TRBD1. Germline V gene lookup returns CDR1 GTSNPN and CDR2 SVGIG (reference sequence). This CDR3 is 14 amino acids long. V gave up 5 bases and J gave up 2 bases; unmatched junction bases: 2.

This sequence joins TRBV28 and TRBJ1-2; D remains unclear. V lost 6 bases, J lost 0 bases, and 5 bases lay in between. This CDR3 comprises 12 residues. Germline-derived CDR1 and CDR2 are MDHEN and SYDVKM. The CDR3 loop is CASSTTNYGYTF. The CDR3 DNA reads TGTGCCAGCAGCACAACTAACTATGGCTACACCTTC.

The CDR3 nucleotides are TGTGCCAGTACGCGGGACACCACTTTGAGTGAGCAGTACTTC. This translates into CASTRDTTLSEQYF. J is TRBJ2-7 and V is TRBV6-5, with D perhaps matching TRBD1 or TRBD2 (6 bases each). Deletions cut 9 bases from V and 7 bases from J, with 22 bases between. Germline CDR1 MNHEY, CDR2 SVGAGI. The CDR3 runs to 14 residues.

The chain has TRBV29-1 and TRBJ2-2, with no clear D. Per the germline V gene, CDR1 is SQVTM and CDR2 is ANQGSEA. The CDR3 loop spans 15 amino acids. V lost 6 bases and J 0 bases, leaving 14 bases between the germline ends. The CDR3 sequence: CSVLEWPSNTGELFF. The CDR3 DNA reads as TGCAGCGTCTTAGAGTGGCCCTCGAACACCGGGGAGCTGTTTTTT.

This clone came up a few times. The genes are TRBV20-1 and TRBJ1-2; TRBD1 matches 7 bases. This CDR3 has 11 amino acids. V dropped 5 bases and J dropped 7; count of bases not matched to a gene: 4. Germline V lookup: CDR1 DFQATT, CDR2 SNEGSKA (reference sequence). The CDR3 is CSAPTGIGYTF. For the CDR3, the DNA is TGCAGTGCTCCGACAGGGATTGGCTACACCTTC.

The chain joins TRBV5-4 to TRBJ2-2; no definite D call. Germline-derived CDR1 and CDR2 are SGHNT and YYREEE (reference sequence). The V and J ends lost 1 base and 7 bases respectively, with 14 bases between them. This CDR3 region has 15 residues. CDR3 region: CASSLYAALGGELFF. CDR3 sequence (DNA): TGTGCCAGCAGCTTGTACGCGGCCTTAGGCGGGGAGCTGTTTTTT. Complete variable domain (other parts from reference TRBV5-4 and TRBJ2-2): ETGVTQSPTHLIKTRGQQVTLRCSSQSGHNTVSWYQQALGQGPQFIFQYYREEENGRGNFPPRFSGLQFPNYSSELNVNALELDDSALYLCASSLYAALGGELFFGEGSRLTVL.

This clone appeared a few times. Other nucleotide sequences from this sample produce the same CDR3. The V and J genes are TRBV4-2 and TRBJ1-5; D is uncertain. V was clipped by 0 bases and J by 1 base, with 1 base between them. This CDR3 is 13 amino acids long. Germline V gene sequence: CDR1 LGHNA, CDR2 YNFKEQ. CDR3 in DNA: TGTGCCAGCAGCCAAGAGAGCAATCAGCCCCAGCATTTT. This translates into CASSQESNQPQHF.

The count of this clone is one. This chain connects TRBV30 to TRBJ2-5; D unclear. This CDR3 region has 12 residues. CDR1 is GTSNPN, CDR2 SVGIG, per germline (reference sequence). Trimming cost V 1 base and J 3 bases, with 6 bases left between them. This CDR3 reads CAWSELKETQYF. DNA of the CDR3: TGTGCCTGGAGTGAACTGAAAGAGACCCAGTACTTC.

The chain employs TRBV9 and TRBJ2-1; 12 bases fit TRBD2. This CDR3 has 17 amino acids. V lost 3 bases and J lost 9; bases outside the gene matches: 13. Germline CDR1 and CDR2: SGDLS and YYNGEE. CDR3 loop: CASSATLAGGPVFEQFF. CDR3 nucleotide sequence: TGTGCCAGCAGCGCGACCCTAGCGGGAGGGCCGGTATTTGAGCAGTTCTTC.

This clone was detected only once. The rearrangement links TRBV4-3 to TRBJ2-7, with 13 positions matching TRBD2. Germline CDR1 and CDR2: LGHNA and YSLEER. The V and J ends lost 10 bases and 7 bases, in that order; junction bases with no gene match: 19. The CDR3 covers 17 residues. The CDR3 here is CANTRVATSGRREEQYF. CDR3 sequence (DNA): TGCGCCAACACGAGGGTAGCGACTAGCGGGAGGAGGGAAGAGCAGTACTTC.

The CDR3: CSVGTSGRGGEQFF. The CDR3, as DNA: TGCAGCGTCGGGACTAGCGGGAGGGGCGGTGAGCAGTTCTTC. This chain connects TRBV29-1 to TRBJ2-1; TRBD2 agrees at 16 bases. The CDR3 totals 14 residues. V dropped 6 bases and J dropped 9; count of bases not matched to a gene: 5. Germline-derived CDR1 and CDR2 are SQVTM and ANQGSEA.

The chain employs TRBV7-9 and TRBJ2-1, with D tentatively TRBD1 or TRBD2 (6 bases each). The CDR3 is made up of 15 amino acids. Trimming removed 5 bases at V and 5 bases at J, with 16 bases between. The V gene's germline CDR1 is SEHNR and CDR2 FQNEAQ (reference sequence). The DNA of the CDR3 is TGTGCCAGCAGCGTCCGACTAGGGACAAACAATGAGCAGTTCTTC. Amino acid sequence: CASSVRLGTNNEQFF.

The rearrangement joins TRBV11-2 to TRBJ2-7; TRBD2 agrees at 11 bases. The CDR3 extends over 16 amino acids. V was clipped by 5 bases and J by 5 bases; unmatched bases: 11. Germline V CDR1 and CDR2: SGHAT, FQNNGV. CDR3 amino acids: CASSPRIAGGLNEQYF. The CDR3 coding sequence is TGTGCCAGCAGCCCTCGGATAGCGGGAGGGCTGAACGAGCAGTACTTC.